This T cell receptor (beta chain) stems from a study of identical twins. This CDR3 contains 16 residues. V was clipped by 2 bases and J by 8 bases; unmatched bases: 11. Germline loops: CDR1 SGHNT, CDR2 YENEEA. MiXCR, applied by TCRdb to the 5' RACE reads, yields one record per CDR3 protein. The table lists about 530,000 distinct CDR3 sequences, around 24% of them singletons. Study conclusions and caveats: With abundant cord blood beta clonotypes, insertions were fewer; memory repertoires showed no such pattern. The study drew conclusions from cross-sectional statistical analysis, not from following the same donors. One should note that invariant MAIT and iNKT cells could partly confound zero-insertion analyses.

As regards this clonotype: The antigen remains undetermined.

The sample also formed part of further work on yellow fever vaccine responses in identical twins. That study adds: Twins reportedly had a vaccine T cell response that seemed partly convergent, partly personalized.

V gene TRBV11-3 combines with J gene TRBJ2-1, with 8 positions matching TRBD2. This TCR came from a woman aged 18-29 years in good health. The source material was CD4+ T cells sorted from blood. The CDR3 bases are TGTGCCAGCAGCTTAAGTCCGGGAGGGCCTCAGGATGAGCAGTTCTTC. Translating it yields CASSLSPGGPQDEQFF.